Shown below are 25 T cell receptor beta chains from a single sample sequenced in a study of breast tumors, draining lymph nodes, adjacent tissues. TCRdb re-derived calls from the multiplex PCR reads in MiXCR, one entry per CDR3 protein. The table includes more than 80,000 distinct CDR3 sequences, roughly 33% detected once. Axillary draining lymph nodes of breast cancer patients supplied the node samples. Sequencing was done on a sample of axillary lymph node tissue. All receptors come from a female donor with breast cancer. Some clones in this sample may be carry-over from other donors' samples.

Regarding this clonotype: A much larger clone sits a single nucleotide away, making a read error possible. The CDR3 nucleotides are TGTGTCAGCAGCGTTGGAACTAGTCGGAAAGAGACCCAGCACTTC. Its translation: CVSSVGTSRKETQHF. The chain recombines TRBV7-3 with TRBJ2-5; a weak D match, TRBD2 (5 bases). CDR1 is SGHTA and CDR2 is FQGTGA in the germline V gene. The CDR3 totals 15 residues.

The chain joins TRBV5-1 to TRBJ2-2, with 11 bases that match TRBD1. V gave up 4 bases and J gave up 7 bases; unmatched junction bases: 3. CDR1 is SGHRS and CDR2 is YFSETQ in the germline V gene. The CDR3 sequence is 14 residues long. The CDR3 sequence: CASSGQGAGGELFF. The CDR3 nucleotides read TGCGCCAGCAGCGGACAGGGGGCCGGCGGGGAGCTGTTTTTT.

This rearrangement joins TRBV20-1 to TRBJ2-1, with D possibly TRBD1 on 6 matching bases. Trimming stripped 3 bases from V and 8 bases from J, with 20 bases between. CDR3 length: 15 residues. Germline V gene lookup returns CDR1 DFQATT and CDR2 SNEGSKA (reference sequence). CDR3 loop: CSARFRTGKSHEQFF. The CDR3 bases are TGCAGTGCTAGGTTTAGAACAGGGAAGTCCCATGAGCAGTTCTTC.

This clonotype was seen ten or more times. The gene calls are TRBV6-4 and TRBJ2-1; the match to TRBD1 covers 7 bases. Germline CDR1 and CDR2: MRHNA and SNTAGT. J gave up 2 bases and V 4 bases, and 11 bases lay outside the gene matches. This CDR3 has 17 residues. Here the CDR3 DNA reads TGTGCCAGCAGTGCCTTGCTCCGGGACAGTCCCTACAATGAGCAGTTCTTC. This encodes CASSALLRDSPYNEQFF.

The genes are TRBV12-3 or TRBV12-4 and TRBJ2-1; weak D call: TRBD2 (6 bases). V lost 3 bases to trimming and J lost 1 base, with 10 bases between them. This CDR3 spans 15 amino acids. This chain's CDR3 is CASSFVRGSYNEQFF. Written as DNA, the CDR3 is TGTGCCAGCAGTTTCGTTCGGGGGTCCTACAATGAGCAGTTCTTC.

This clonotype was counted at least ten times. It may be a read error: a sequence one base away is much more abundant. The chain joins TRBV6-5 to TRBJ2-7; 9 positions match TRBD1. The CDR3 spans 14 residues. After removal of 5 bases from V and 4 bases from J, the junction contained 6 bases not matched to a gene. Germline CDR1 reads MNHEY; CDR2 reads SVGAGI. CDR3 sequence (DNA): TGTGCCAGCAGTCGGGGACAGGGTCCATACGAGCAGTACTTC. Its translation is CASSRGQGPYEQYF.

The chain has TRBV29-1 and TRBJ1-2; possible D gene TRBD1, 5 bases. Per the germline V gene, CDR1 is SQVTM and CDR2 is ANQGSEA. V gave up 4 bases and J gave up 2 bases, with 11 bases separating them. The CDR3 is 13 amino acids. DNA for the CDR3: TGCAGCGTTGTCTGGGGGGGAAACTATGGCTACACCTTC. Amino acids: CSVVWGGNYGYTF.

This clonotype was seen many times. The V gene is TRBV10-3, the J gene TRBJ2-5; 12 bases line up with TRBD2. Germline V gene data show CDR1 as ENHRY and CDR2 as SYGVKD. The CDR3 runs 16 residues. J lost 4 bases, V lost 8 bases, and 11 bases had no gene match. The CDR3, as DNA: TGTGCCATCGGGCCCTCTAGCGGGGGGGCGGGAGAGACCCAGTACTTC. Its translation: CAIGPSSGGAGETQYF.

There are many counts of this clonotype. This clone may be a read error of a much larger clone one base away. The J gene is TRBJ1-2, the V gene TRBV20-1; TRBD1 is a possible D gene (5 bases). With 7 bases removed from V and 10 bases from J, the gap between germline ends came to 22 bases. This CDR3 is built from 13 residues. The germline V gene encodes CDR1 DFQATT and CDR2 SNEGSKA (reference sequence). The CDR3 DNA follows: TGCAGTGTATGGAGGCAGGGTGAAGGTGCCTACACCTTC. It is translated as CSVWRQGEGAYTF.

V and J are TRBV7-2 and TRBJ2-7, with TRBD1 identical over 7 bases. CDR3 length equals 17 residues. The junction had 8 bases not matched to a gene; V was cut back by 0 bases and J by 0 bases. Looked up from germline, CDR1 is SGHTA and CDR2 is FQGNSA. CDR3 DNA: TGTGCCAGCAGCTTAGCGGGTGCCGGGACAGCCTCCTACGAGCAGTACTTC. Translation: CASSLAGAGTASYEQYF.

This clonotype showed up many times. With a much larger clone just one base away, this may be a read error. The chain joins TRBV5-8 to TRBJ1-2; D gene uncertain. Germline V gene sequence: CDR1 SGHTS, CDR2 YDEGEE. The ends were cut back, 0 bases at V and 0 bases at J, with 6 bases in the middle. This CDR3 spans 14 amino acids. The DNA of the CDR3 is TGTGCCAGCAGCTTGGGCGGAGCTAACTATGGCTACACCTTC. Its translation: CASSLGGANYGYTF.

This clonotype was recorded at least ten times. CDR3 sequence reads: CASSQSWGGFAGELFF. The CDR3 DNA reads as TGCGCCAGCAGCCAAAGTTGGGGGGGCTTCGCCGGGGAGCTGTTTTTT. The rearrangement links TRBV5-1 to TRBJ2-2; a possible D gene is TRBD2 (7 bases). CDR1 SGHRS and CDR2 YFSETQ come from the germline V gene. Trimming cost V 4 bases and J 6 bases, with 19 bases left between them. The length of the CDR3 is 16 residues.

Comment on this clonotype: Germline and junction disagree at one end, which may indicate a read error. This rearrangement joins TRBV12-3 or TRBV12-4 to TRBJ2-1; 12 bases align to TRBD2. This CDR3 region has 18 residues. The CDR3 reads CAGSFSLTSGSIYNEQFF. The DNA of the CDR3 is TGTGCCGGCAGTTTCTCTCTGACTAGCGGGAGTATCTACAATGAGCAGTTCTTC.

This clonotype was found once. This chain joins TRBV20-1 and TRBJ2-7; 12 nucleotides match TRBD2. V was pared by 1 base and J by 1 base, with 2 bases of the junction left unmatched. Looked up from germline, CDR1 is DFQATT and CDR2 is SNEGSKA (reference sequence). The CDR3 is 15 amino acids. The CDR3 DNA reads as TGCAGTGCTAGAGGGACTAGCGGGAATTCCTACGAGCAGTACTTC. Its protein is CSARGTSGNSYEQYF.

This clonotype appeared many times. The V call is TRBV20-1, the J call TRBJ1-2; 8 bases line up with TRBD1. CDR1 is DFQATT and CDR2 is SNEGSKA in the germline V gene (reference sequence). The CDR3 is made up of 13 amino acids. V gave up 6 bases and J gave up 6 bases; unmatched junction bases: 9. The CDR3 region has the DNA TGCAGTGCAACCAGACAGGGGTCGGATGGCTACACCTTC. The encoded protein is CSATRQGSDGYTF.

This clonotype was seen a few times. This sequence joins TRBV19 and TRBJ1-1; D remains unclear. Trimming stripped 5 bases from V and 0 bases from J, with 10 bases between. Germline V gene lookup returns CDR1 LNHDA and CDR2 SQIVND (reference sequence). The CDR3 consists of 14 residues. The DNA for the CDR3 is TGTGCCAGTAGTCCCCGGGCCTTGAACACTGAAGCTTTCTTT. It yields the protein CASSPRALNTEAFF.

The chain carries TRBV2 and TRBJ1-5; D is perhaps TRBD1 (6 bases). V gave up 2 bases and J gave up 0 bases, with 8 bases separating them. CDR3 size: 15 residues. Germline CDR1 reads SNHLY; CDR2 reads FYNNEI. CDR3 amino acids: CASSEWGLSNQPQHF. In DNA, the CDR3 is TGTGCCAGCAGTGAATGGGGGCTTAGCAATCAGCCCCAGCATTTT.

At least ten counts were recorded for this clonotype. V is TRBV12-5 and J is TRBJ2-3; no reliable D call. The V gene's germline CDR1 is LGHNT and CDR2 FRNRAP. The ends were cut back, 1 base at V and 1 base at J, with 3 bases in the middle. This CDR3 has 13 residues. The CDR3, as DNA: TGTGCTAGTGGTTTGGCCCGCACAGATACGCAGTATTTT. Its protein is CASGLARTDTQYF.

This clonotype was recorded many times. The genes are TRBV19 and TRBJ1-5; 8 bases map to TRBD1. The V gene end was trimmed by 10 bases and the J gene end by 3 bases; junction bases not matched to a gene: 5. CDR1 is LNHDA and CDR2 is SQIVND in the germline V gene (reference sequence). CDR3 length: 13 residues. The CDR3 nucleotides read TGTGCCACTCAGGGGGCTTTCAATCAGCCCCAGCATTTT. Translating it yields CATQGAFNQPQHF.

This clonotype was seen at least ten times. The chain couples TRBV5-1 to TRBJ2-6; D ambiguous. The germline CDR1 and CDR2 sequences are SGHRS and YFSETQ. The CDR3 has 15 residues. V dropped 0 bases and J dropped 0 bases, with 4 bases sitting between them. The chain's CDR3 is CASSLVVSGANVLTF. CDR3 sequence (DNA): TGCGCCAGCAGCTTGGTTGTCTCTGGGGCCAACGTCCTGACTTTC.

About this clonotype: This may come from a read error, since a much larger clone is one base off. V is TRBV20-1 and J is TRBJ2-1, with 8 bases matching TRBD1. This CDR3 spans 14 amino acids. V lost 4 bases, J lost 9 bases, and 11 bases stayed unmatched. Germline V gene lookup returns CDR1 DFQATT and CDR2 SNEGSKA (reference sequence). The CDR3 nucleotides are TGCAGTGCTATGACAGGGGTTAAGTTAACTGAGCAGTTCTTC. This gives the protein CSAMTGVKLTEQFF.

The chain has TRBV7-3 and TRBJ2-3; D is perhaps TRBD1 (5 bases). CDR1 and CDR2 from the germline V gene are SGHTA and FQGTGA. The V end was cut by 9 bases, the J end by 11 bases, with 21 bases between. The length of the CDR3 is 13 residues. The CDR3 region is CASGQGVYNEQYF. CDR3 DNA sequence: TGTGCCAGTGGGCAGGGCGTCTACAATGAGCAGTATTTT.

This clonotype was found many times. This chain links TRBV19 with TRBJ2-2; 7 nucleotides match TRBD2. The V segment lost 3 bases and the J segment 1 base; nucleotides outside the gene matches: 8. The CDR3 length is 17 residues. Germline CDR1 and CDR2: LNHDA and SQIVND (reference sequence). The CDR3 nucleotides are TGTGCCAGTAGTATGAGAGTCGGGAGGTTGAACACCGGGGAGCTGTTTTTT. Protein: CASSMRVGRLNTGELFF.

At least ten counts were recorded for this clonotype. The chain links TRBV6-9 to TRBJ2-5, with 9 bases lining up with TRBD1. Per the germline V gene, CDR1 is MNHGY and CDR2 is SVAAGI. The CDR3 consists of 15 residues. J gave up 5 bases and V 2 bases, and 6 bases lay outside the gene matches. Written as DNA, the CDR3 is TGTGCCAGCAGTTATACCGGGACAGGGCCTGAGACCCAGTACTTC. It is translated as CASSYTGTGPETQYF.

There are many counts of this clonotype. V gene TRBV20-1 combines with J gene TRBJ2-3, with D hard to call. This CDR3 contains 13 residues. Trimming removed 8 bases from V and 2 bases from J, with 14 bases in between. Germline-derived CDR1 and CDR2 are DFQATT and SNEGSKA (reference sequence). CDR3 sequence reads: CSSVQALTDTQYF. The CDR3 nucleotides read TGCAGTTCAGTCCAGGCTCTCACAGATACGCAGTATTTT.